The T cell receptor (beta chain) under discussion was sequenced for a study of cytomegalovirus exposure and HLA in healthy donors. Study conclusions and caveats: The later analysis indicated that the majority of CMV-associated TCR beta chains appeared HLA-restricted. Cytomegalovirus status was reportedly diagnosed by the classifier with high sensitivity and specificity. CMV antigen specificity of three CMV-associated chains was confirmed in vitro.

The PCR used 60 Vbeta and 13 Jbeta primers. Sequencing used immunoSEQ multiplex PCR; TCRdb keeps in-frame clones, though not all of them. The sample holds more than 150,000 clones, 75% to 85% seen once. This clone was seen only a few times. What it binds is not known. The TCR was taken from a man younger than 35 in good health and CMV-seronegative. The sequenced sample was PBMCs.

CDR3 DNA sequence: TGTGCCTGGAGTGTACTGGATTCACCCCTCCACTTT. It specifies CAWSVLDSPLHF. The chain links TRBV30 to TRBJ1-6; no firm D call. V gave up 0 bases and J gave up 8 bases, with 5 bases separating them. Germline loops: CDR1 GTSNPN, CDR2 SVGIG (reference sequence). The CDR3 loop spans 12 amino acids.